The 14 T cell receptor beta chains below come from one sample, sequenced in a study of blood T cell repertoires in COVID-19. The data were produced by immunoSEQ multiplex PCR, yet TCRdb's version contains in-frame clones alone and is incomplete. Of under 70,000 clones listed, more than 60% were seen once; the top ten hold about a fifth. The sequencing sample was made of peripheral blood. Every receptor here comes from a woman aged 80 or over with active or convalescent COVID-19.

This rearrangement joins TRBV19 to TRBJ2-3; maybe TRBD2 (7 bases). The CDR3 totals 15 residues. V shed 5 bases and J shed 6 bases, with 18 bases lying between them. Germline CDR1 is LNHDA and CDR2 is SQIVND (reference sequence). CDR3 DNA: TGTGCCAGTAGTCGTTTAAGGGGGGGTCGGGATACGCAGTATTTT. Translating it yields CASSRLRGGRDTQYF.

In this sample, this clone turned up once. The rearrangement joins TRBV19 to TRBJ1-2; tentative D call: TRBD1 (6 bases). CDR3 size: 13 residues. Germline CDR1 is LNHDA and CDR2 is SQIVND (reference sequence). Trimming took 5 bases from V and 2 from J, leaving 9 bases between them. In nucleotides, the CDR3 is TGTGCCAGTAGTTTGACAGGCAACTATGGCTACACCTTC. Translated, it gives CASSLTGNYGYTF.

The chain joins TRBV5-1 to TRBJ2-7; D unclear. The V gene lost 5 bases and the J gene lost 6 bases, with 18 bases spanning the gap. CDR3 length: 14 residues. Germline CDR1 SGHRS, CDR2 YFSETQ. The chain's CDR3 is CASSTTVGTLEQYF. In DNA form, the CDR3 reads TGCGCCAGCAGTACAACAGTCGGAACCCTCGAGCAGTACTTC.

This chain links TRBV10-1 with TRBJ1-1, with TRBD1 matching over 11 bases. This CDR3 has 14 amino acids. Per germline, CDR1 WNHNN and CDR2 SYGVQD (reference sequence). J gave up 3 bases and V 6 bases, and 3 bases lay outside the gene matches. CDR3 nucleotide sequence: TGCGCCAGCAGGCGGGGACAGGGGGACACTGAAGCTTTCTTT. Protein: CASRRGQGDTEAFF.

The chain recombines TRBV2 with TRBJ1-5; D is perhaps TRBD1 (6 bases). Germline V gives CDR1 SNHLY, CDR2 FYNNEI. The V end was cut by 7 bases, the J end by 0 bases, with 7 bases between. The CDR3 is 13 amino acids. The CDR3 loop is CASKGDSNQPQHF. The CDR3 DNA follows: TGTGCCAGCAAGGGGGATAGCAATCAGCCCCAGCATTTT.

The rearrangement uses TRBV7-9 and TRBJ1-1, with D possibly TRBD1 on 5 matching bases. There are 16 residues in the CDR3. In germline, CDR1 is SEHNR, CDR2 FQNEAQ (reference sequence). Trimming removed 5 bases at V and 2 bases at J, with 18 bases between. DNA of the CDR3: TGTGCCAGCAGCCCGAAACTAAGGACAAATAACACTGAAGCTTTCTTT. It is translated as CASSPKLRTNNTEAFF. The full variable domain, rest sourced from reference TRBV7-9 and TRBJ1-1, is DTGVSQNPRHKITKRGQNVTFRCDPISEHNRLYWYRQTLGQGPEFLTYFQNEAQLEKSRLLSDRFSAERPKGSFSTLEIQRTEQGDSAMYLCASSPKLRTNNTEAFFGQGTRLTVV.

The chain employs TRBV7-2 and TRBJ1-4; maybe TRBD1 (5 bases). CDR1 is SGHTA and CDR2 is FQGNSA in the germline V gene. The CDR3 length is 16 residues. Between the trimmed V and J ends, which lost 4 bases and 7 bases, there was a span of 19 bases. The CDR3 DNA follows: TGTGCCAGCAGCTCACTAGGGGCGACGGGAGCTGAAAAACTGTTTTTT. Translating it yields CASSSLGATGAEKLFF.

The chain is built from TRBV27 and TRBJ2-7, with TRBD1 identical over 9 bases. The CDR3 is 15 residues long. Per germline, CDR1 MNHEY and CDR2 SMNVEV (reference sequence). V shed 5 bases and J 4 bases; nucleotides not matched to a gene: 9. The CDR3 protein is CASSASGQGGYEQYF. Written as DNA, the CDR3 is TGTGCCAGCAGTGCCTCGGGACAGGGAGGGTACGAGCAGTACTTC.

The count of this clone is one. V gene TRBV5-1 combines with J gene TRBJ1-2; D may be TRBD1 (5 bases). Trimming pared 0 bases from V and 4 bases from J, leaving 16 bases between. Germline V gene lookup returns CDR1 SGHRS and CDR2 YFSETQ. The CDR3 totals 16 residues. The CDR3 region has the DNA TGCGCCAGCAGCTTGGGAATTTACGGGGGGATCTATGGCTACACCTTC. It codes for CASSLGIYGGIYGYTF.

V gene TRBV6-5 combines with J gene TRBJ1-2; no reliable D call. The germline V gene encodes CDR1 MNHEY and CDR2 SVGAGI. V lost 5 bases and J 6 bases, leaving 16 bases between the germline ends. This CDR3 contains 14 residues. The CDR3 loop reads CASSPRVPQNGYTF. The CDR3 region has the DNA TGTGCCAGCAGTCCGAGGGTTCCTCAGAATGGCTACACCTTC.

The J gene is TRBJ1-2, the V gene TRBV2, with TRBD1 as a possible D gene (5 bases). Trimming cost V 4 bases and J 4 bases, with 7 bases left between them. The germline CDR1 and CDR2 sequences are SNHLY and FYNNEI. This CDR3 spans 12 amino acids. CDR3 in DNA: TGTGCCAGCAGTGGGACACGCTATGGCTACACCTTC. Translated: CASSGTRYGYTF.

The CDR3 region is CAWRKGLAVYNEQFF. CDR3 DNA sequence: TGTGCCTGGAGGAAGGGACTAGCGGTTTACAATGAGCAGTTCTTC. This chain connects TRBV30 to TRBJ2-1; 11 bases line up with TRBD2. The germline gives CDR1 GTSNPN, CDR2 SVGIG (reference sequence). The CDR3 length is 15 residues. V was pared by 3 bases and J by 4 bases, with 5 bases of the junction left unmatched.

The gene calls are TRBV9 and TRBJ2-6, with 8 bases aligning to TRBD2. Germline V gene data show CDR1 as SGDLS and CDR2 as YYNGEE. Trimming cost V 1 base and J 4 bases; bases outside gene matches: 7. This CDR3 region has 17 residues. The CDR3 here is CASSVRAGGYGANVLTF. DNA of the CDR3: TGTGCCAGCAGCGTAAGGGCGGGGGGATACGGGGCCAACGTCCTGACTTTC.

Remarks on this clone: Other DNA sequences in this sample translate to the same CDR3. CDR3 sequence reads: CASSGQGAGTGELFF. The CDR3 DNA sequence: TGTGCCAGCAGTGGACAGGGTGCGGGGACCGGGGAGCTGTTTTTT. J is TRBJ2-2 and V is TRBV2; D is perhaps TRBD1 (7 bases). Germline lookup yields CDR1 SNHLY and CDR2 FYNNEI. This CDR3 is built from 15 residues. The germline V and J ends were trimmed by 4 bases and 5 bases, with 14 bases remaining between them. Using reference TRBV2 and TRBJ2-2 for the parts outside the CDR3, the full variable domain is EPEVTQTPSHQVTQMGQEVILRCVPISNHLYFYWYRQILGQKVEFLVSFYNNEISEKSEIFDDQFSVERPDGSNFTLKIRSTKLEDSAMYFCASSGQGAGTGELFFGEGSRLTVL.